This TCR beta chain came from a study of T cells in localized non-small cell lung cancer. This CDR3 has 16 residues. Unmatched junction bases numbered 2, after V lost 0 bases and J lost 5 bases. Germline V gene lookup returns CDR1 SGDLS and CDR2 YYNGEE. Study results and caveats: Measurement of T cell clonality placed uninvolved adjacent lung highest, above the level in tumor.

Profiling relied on immunoSEQ multiplex PCR, and the TCRdb table lists in-frame clones only, not all of them. Among about 72,000 clones, about 83% were seen once, and the ten largest hold approximately 13%. Details on this clone: Its antigen is not known.

The TCR comes from a female donor of 60 years or more with stage I lung adenocarcinoma. The chain has TRBV9 and TRBJ2-5, with 15 nucleotides matching TRBD2. This sample comprised peripheral blood, obtained before any cancer treatment. In DNA, the CDR3 is TGTGCCAGCAGCGTAGTGGGACTAGCGGGGGGCGAGACCCAGTACTTC. Translating it yields CASSVVGLAGGETQYF. Combining the CDR3 with reference TRBV9 and TRBJ2-5 gives the whole variable domain DSGVTQTPKHLITATGQRVTLRCSPRSGDLSVYWYQQSLDQGLQFLIQYYNGEERAKGNILERFSAQQFPDLHSELNLSSLELGDSALYFCASSVVGLAGGETQYFGPGTRLLVL.